This record looks at one TCR beta chain sequence and its context. Per the germline V gene, CDR1 is MDHEN and CDR2 is SYDVKM. The CDR3 is 15 amino acids. V gave up 1 base and J gave up 1 base, with 10 bases separating them. These data come from a study of shared clonotypes between healthy human individuals. Sequencing used immunoSEQ multiplex PCR; TCRdb keeps in-frame clones, though not all of them. The sample carries about 1.1 million clones, about 80% recorded once. Specimen: memory CD4+ T cells from PBMCs. Subset indicated: CD45RA-negative fraction. The receptor was derived from a man aged 18 to 35 in good health. Some clones in this sample may be carry-over from other donors' samples. The chain employs TRBV28 and TRBJ1-1; D might be TRBD1 (5 bases). The CDR3 DNA is TGTGCCAGCAGTTTATCCCCAGGGCCGAACACTGAAGCTTTCTTT. The encoded protein is CASSLSPGPNTEAFF.